The rows below give T cell receptor beta chains drawn from one sample of a study of OX40 agonist ivuxolimab in advanced cancers. Sequencing was performed with immunoSEQ multiplex PCR; in TCRdb, only in-frame clones are kept and a portion is missing. The sample includes fewer than 50,000 clones, about 90% of them seen just once. Sequencing used CD4+ or CD8+ T cells sorted from blood, obtained in a trial of the OX40 agonist ivuxolimab. These receptors came from an adult with an advanced solid tumor such as melanoma, head and neck, liver or kidney cancer. Both conserved end residues are part of each CDR3. Each record gives: D gene, J gene, clone size, V gene, CDR3 DNA, CDR3 protein. D genes are given only for firm matches. The size field is filled for only some rows; it gives once, few, many or a size class.

TRBD2	TRBJ2-3	.	TRBV25-1	TGTGCCAGCAGTGACGGGCTAGCGGGCGGCACAGATACGCAGTATTTT	CASSDGLAGGTDTQYF
TRBD1	TRBJ2-2	.	TRBV13	TGTGCCAGCAGCTTAGCTTACGGGACAGCCGTCACCGGGGAGCTGTTTTTT	CASSLAYGTAVTGELFF
.	TRBJ1-2	.	TRBV28	TGTGCCACTCTCCCGGGGTTTGTGCATGGCTACACCTTC	CATLPGFVHGYTF
.	TRBJ1-3	.	TRBV7-9	TGTGCCAGCACCCCTCGGGCCTACTCTGGAAACACCATATATTTT	CASTPRAYSGNTIYF
.	TRBJ2-2	.	TRBV29-1	TGCAGCTCGTGGGGCCTAGCCGGGGTTAACACCGGGGAGCTGTTTTTT	CSSWGLAGVNTGELFF
.	TRBJ1-1	.	TRBV29-1	TGCAGCGTTGGAGGGGCCGCGCAGACTTTCTTT	CSVGGAAQTFF
.	TRBJ1-1	.	TRBV5-1	TGCGCCAGCAGAGAGACCCTGAACACTGAAGCTTTCTTT	CASRETLNTEAFF
TRBD2	TRBJ2-7	.	TRBV2	TGTGCCAGCAGCTCACTAGCGGTGAGCTCCTACGAGCAGTACTTC	CASSSLAVSSYEQYF
.	TRBJ2-7	.	TRBV2	TGTGCCATCACCGTCTTTAGTGGGGATCCCTACGAGCAGTACTTC	CAITVFSGDPYEQYF
TRBD2	TRBJ2-5	.	TRBV5-8	TGTGCCAGCAGCTTGGGAGTCTTGCGGGAGCTATCCCAAGAGACCCAGTACTTC	CASSLGVLRELSQETQYF
.	TRBJ1-2	.	TRBV30	TGTGCCTGGAGTGTACTGGGGAATGGCTACACCTTC	CAWSVLGNGYTF
.	TRBJ2-3	.	TRBV3-1/TRBV3-2	TGTGTGCCAGCTAAGGAGTATTTT	CVPAKEYF
TRBD2	TRBJ2-1	.	TRBV9	TGTGCCAGCAGCCCAGAAGGGACTAGCGGGATCTATGAGCAGTTCTTC	CASSPEGTSGIYEQFF
.	TRBJ2-1	once	TRBV13	TGTGCCAGCAGCTTAGAGGGGGACTACTCCTACAATGAGCAGTTCTTC	CASSLEGDYSYNEQFF
.	TRBJ2-2	.	TRBV6-5	TGTGCCAGCACCAGGGACTCCAACACCGGGGAGCTGTTTTTT	CASTRDSNTGELFF
.	TRBJ1-2	.	TRBV7-9	TGTGCCAGCAGCTCGAATAAAGGGGAAGTCCATGGCTACACCTTC	CASSSNKGEVHGYTF
.	TRBJ1-1	.	TRBV6-1	TGTGCCAGCAGTGAACTCGGGCCAGTTATACCTTTCTTT	CASSELGPVIPFF
.	TRBJ2-3	.	TRBV7-8	TGTGCCAGCATCGGAGGCTACGGAAGTGGGGGTTTAGCAGGAGATACGCAGTATTTT	CASIGGYGSGGLAGDTQYF
TRBD2	TRBJ2-1	.	TRBV29-1	TGCAGCCTCTCTAGCGGGAGAGGAGATGAGCAGTTCTTC	CSLSSGRGDEQFF
.	TRBJ2-7	.	TRBV14	TGTGCCAGCAGCCCTCCTGGGGGACTCAACGAGCAGTACTTC	CASSPPGGLNEQYF
.	TRBJ1-2	.	TRBV5-8	TGTGCCAGCAGCTTGGACAGAACTAACTATGGCTACACCTTC	CASSLDRTNYGYTF
.	TRBJ2-2	.	TRBV7-2	TGTGCCAGCAGCTTCCTGGGACCCGGGGAGCTGTTTTTT	CASSFLGPGELFF
TRBD1	TRBJ1-2	.	TRBV7-8	TGTGCCAGCAGCCCCCGACAGGGGTTTGGCTACACCTTC	CASSPRQGFGYTF
.	TRBJ2-7	.	TRBV7-9	TGTGCCAGCAGCTTAGCAAGCTCCTACGAGCAGTACTTC	CASSLASSYEQYF
TRBD2	TRBJ2-1	.	TRBV2	TGTGCCAGCAGGGGGGCTAGCGGGAGTGCTGAGCAGTTCTTC	CASRGASGSAEQFF
TRBD1	TRBJ2-2	.	TRBV7-8	TGTGCCAGCAGCCCCGTTCATTTGGTGGACAGGACGAACACCGGGGAGCTGTTTTTT	CASSPVHLVDRTNTGELFF
.	TRBJ2-1	.	TRBV5-1	TGCGCCAGCAGCCTTCGACTGGCCATTAATGAGCAGTTCTTC	CASSLRLAINEQFF
.	TRBJ2-7	.	TRBV21-1	TGTGCCAGCAGCAGCCGAGCGAGGGTGGCTTCCTACGAGCAGTACTTC	CASSSRARVASYEQYF
.	TRBJ1-3	.	TRBV30	TGTGCCTGGATGGGGCTTGGCTCTGGAAACACCATATATTTT	CAWMGLGSGNTIYF
.	TRBJ2-5	.	TRBV7-9	TGTGCCAGCAGCCACTCGGAGGGCCTGGCCGAGACCCAGTACTTC	CASSHSEGLAETQYF
.	TRBJ2-1	.	TRBV5-1	TGCGCCAGCAGCTCAGGGACCATTCATAATGAGCAGTTCTTC	CASSSGTIHNEQFF
.	TRBJ2-1	.	TRBV2	TGTGCCAGCAGCGCGTCCCGGGCCGGCAATGAGCAGTTCTTC	CASSASRAGNEQFF
.	TRBJ2-1	.	TRBV10-3	TGTGCCATCAGTGAGGGGGGCGGGCTAGAGCAGTTCTTC	CAISEGGGLEQFF
.	TRBJ2-4	.	TRBV6-5	TGTGCCAGCAGTTACGGCCCAGCGGCGTCGGGTAACATTCAGTACTTC	CASSYGPAASGNIQYF
TRBD2	TRBJ2-2	medium-sized	TRBV6-4	TGTGCCAGCAGACTAGCGGGAGACACCGGGGAGCTGTTTTTT	CASRLAGDTGELFF
.	TRBJ1-1	.	TRBV14	TGTGCCAGCAGCCAAGTTCCAGATGAAGCTTTCTTT	CASSQVPDEAFF
TRBD2	TRBJ2-1	.	TRBV28	TGTGCCAGCAGCCCCCCGGGACTAGCCCGCCATGAGCAGTTCTTC	CASSPPGLARHEQFF
TRBD2	TRBJ2-5	.	TRBV4-2	TGTGCCAGCAGCCAAGTTCTAGCGGCGAAAGAGACCCAGTACTTC	CASSQVLAAKETQYF
TRBD2	TRBJ2-1	few	TRBV28	TGTGCCAGCAGTTTCTCCCCTCGTAGCGGGAGGACCTCCGAATACAATGAGCAGTTCTTC	CASSFSPRSGRTSEYNEQFF
TRBD2	TRBJ2-1	.	TRBV7-6	TGTGCCAGCAGCTTATTCGGGACTAGCGGCAGAGGAGCGGGCAATGAGCAGTTCTTC	CASSLFGTSGRGAGNEQFF
TRBD2	TRBJ2-7	.	TRBV7-2	TGTGCCAGCAGCTTAGCGTCGGGGGGTTTTTACGAGCAGTACTTC	CASSLASGGFYEQYF
.	TRBJ1-5	.	TRBV2	TGTGCCAGCAGTGAAATGACAGCGAGGAATCAGCCCCAGCATTTT	CASSEMTARNQPQHF
.	TRBJ2-2	.	TRBV7-2	TGTGCCAGCAGCTTAGTCGTTAAAGGGAGGGAGCTGTTTTTT	CASSLVVKGRELFF
.	TRBJ1-2	.	TRBV5-1	TGCGCCAGCAGCCAGCAGGCGGGACGGATTAACTATGGCTACACCTTC	CASSQQAGRINYGYTF
TRBD2	TRBJ2-4	few	TRBV7-2	TGTGCCAGCAGCCCCGGACTAGCGGGAGGCTTAGCCAAAAACATTCAGTACTTC	CASSPGLAGGLAKNIQYF
.	TRBJ2-7	.	TRBV2	TGTGCCAGCAGTGAAGTCCGGGGTGAGCAGTACTTC	CASSEVRGEQYF
.	TRBJ1-2	.	TRBV5-8	TGTGCCAGCAGCTTGGGACGGGGTGACCACTATGGCTACACCTTC	CASSLGRGDHYGYTF
.	TRBJ1-4	.	TRBV6-5	TGTGCCAGCAGTCCCCGGAATCCAACTAATGAAAAACTGTTTTTT	CASSPRNPTNEKLFF
.	TRBJ2-3	.	TRBV9	TGTGCCAGCAGCGTAGGTATAGGGGCTGATGATACGCAGTATTTT	CASSVGIGADDTQYF
.	TRBJ1-5	.	TRBV27	TGTGCCAGCGGGGCGGGGACGGCGGGATATCAGCCCCAGCATTTT	CASGAGTAGYQPQHF
.	TRBJ2-1	.	TRBV4-1	TGCGCCAGCAGCCAAGGCGGGATGCTCTACAATGAGCAGTTCTTC	CASSQGGMLYNEQFF
.	TRBJ1-1	.	TRBV4-1	TGCGCCAGCAGCCTCCGGAACGGGGCTATTGAAGCTTTCTTT	CASSLRNGAIEAFF
.	TRBJ2-3	.	TRBV25-1	TGTGCCAGCAGTGCCCAACTTCATACGCAGTATTTT	CASSAQLHTQYF
.	TRBJ2-7	.	TRBV2	TGTGCCAGCAGTGTACGTCCGGTCTACGAGCAGTACTTC	CASSVRPVYEQYF